The 20 T cell receptor beta chains listed next were all sequenced from one sample in a study of blood T cell repertoires in COVID-19 (TCRdb year 2020). Libraries were constructed by the immunoSEQ multiplex PCR assay. Entries here come from immuneACCESS through TCRdb and include only in-frame sequences with V and J called. Some clones fail to appear in such tables; in the studies checked, an unresolved V gene covers under half of the shortfall, and the cause of the remainder is unknown. The sample yields about 180,000 clones; 60% to 80% were counted once. Roughly an eighth of the sample is taken by the ten largest. The sample taken for sequencing was PBMCs or T cells enriched from blood (not recorded which). Receptors originate from a man aged 55-75 years who had been exposed to COVID-19.

The CDR3, as DNA: TGTGCCAGTAGTAGAGGACAGCCCCAGCATTTT. It codes for CASSRGQPQHF. The J gene is TRBJ1-5, the V gene TRBV19; no firm D call. The germline CDR1 and CDR2 sequences are LNHDA and SQIVND (reference sequence). V was cut by 4 bases and J by 7 bases, with 5 bases left in between. CDR3 length equals 11 residues.

The chain couples TRBV10-2 to TRBJ1-6; D is uncertain. The germline V gene has CDR1 WSHSY and CDR2 SAAADI. The length of the CDR3 is 13 residues. V gave up 6 bases and J gave up 9 bases, with 12 bases separating them. CDR3: CASSLSGVSPLHF. CDR3 nucleotides: TGCGCCAGCAGCCTAAGCGGGGTTTCACCCCTCCACTTT.

V gene TRBV5-1 combines with J gene TRBJ2-3; maybe TRBD2 (5 bases). Germline values: CDR1 SGHRS, CDR2 YFSETQ. With 3 bases removed from V and 0 bases from J, the gap between germline ends came to 8 bases. This CDR3 spans 14 amino acids. This CDR3 reads CASSSRESTDTQYF. CDR3 DNA: TGCGCCAGCAGCTCCCGGGAAAGCACAGATACGCAGTATTTT. Full variable domain (rest looked up from reference TRBV5-1 and TRBJ2-3): KAGVTQTPRYLIKTRGQQVTLSCSPISGHRSVSWYQQTPGQGLQFLFEYFSETQRNKGNFPGRFSGRQFSNSRSEMNVSTLELGDSALYLCASSSRESTDTQYFGPGTRLTVL.

The CDR3 sequence is CASSLGSDYSRDTGELFF. CDR3 DNA sequence: TGTGCCAGCAGCTTAGGATCGGACTACTCCAGAGATACCGGGGAGCTGTTTTTT. The chain carries TRBV11-3 and TRBJ2-2; D is possibly TRBD2 (6 bases). Germline CDR1 reads SGHNT; CDR2 reads YENEEA. The V and J ends lost 1 base and 5 bases respectively, with 20 bases between them. The CDR3 consists of 18 residues.

The CDR3 DNA follows: TGTGCCAGCAGTCCGTCGGAGACCCAGTACTTC. Encoded protein: CASSPSETQYF. V gene TRBV12-3 or TRBV12-4 combines with J gene TRBJ2-5; no clear D. V dropped 5 bases and J dropped 5 bases, with 6 bases sitting between them. This CDR3 comprises 11 residues.

The chain has TRBV6-4 and TRBJ2-3; no clear D gene. Trimming removed 6 bases at V and 0 bases at J, with 13 bases between. CDR1 and CDR2 (germline): MRHNA, SNTAGT. This CDR3 comprises 15 residues. CDR3 loop: CASSESRSSTDTQYF. CDR3 coding DNA: TGTGCCAGCAGCGAGTCCCGTTCTAGCACAGATACGCAGTATTTT.

This clone was recorded a few times. J is TRBJ1-2 and V is TRBV6-1; no definite D call. The V end was cut by 3 bases, the J end by 6 bases, with 8 bases between. The CDR3 length is 12 residues. Looked up from germline, CDR1 is MNHNS and CDR2 is SASEGT. CDR3 sequence: CASSEVGNGYTF. The CDR3 region has the DNA TGTGCCAGCAGTGAGGTGGGCAATGGCTACACCTTC.

The V call is TRBV2, the J call TRBJ2-5, with TRBD1 matching over 10 bases. J was trimmed by 9 bases and V by 5 bases; bases with no gene match: 3. The CDR3 has 12 residues. Germline assignment: CDR1 SNHLY and CDR2 FYNNEI. The DNA for the CDR3 is TGTGCCAGCAGTCCGGGACAGGGGCCCCAGTACTTC. It encodes CASSPGQGPQYF.

The chain recombines TRBV27 with TRBJ2-1; 8 nucleotides agree with TRBD1. The CDR3 sequence is 15 residues long. Germline trimming cut 7 bases from V and 1 base from J; bases unmatched to any gene: 6. Germline V gene data show CDR1 as MNHEY and CDR2 as SMNVEV (reference sequence). In nucleotides, the CDR3 is TGTGCCAGCATCCGACAGGGGAAATCCTACAATGAGCAGTTCTTC. Translating it yields CASIRQGKSYNEQFF.

The rearrangement joins TRBV6-4 to TRBJ2-1; 7 bases are shared with TRBD1. V lost 6 bases, J lost 5 bases, and 13 bases stayed unmatched. CDR1 and CDR2 from the germline V gene are MRHNA and SNTAGT. CDR3 size: 16 residues. The CDR3 DNA is TGTGCCAGCAGCGCCCGACAGGGTAGAGGGGACAATGAGCAGTTCTTC. This sequence encodes CASSARQGRGDNEQFF.

This clone was seen a single time. The chain employs TRBV27 and TRBJ2-1, with a possible D match to TRBD2 (5 bases). With 3 bases removed from V and 3 bases from J, the gap between germline ends came to 9 bases. Germline lookup yields CDR1 MNHEY and CDR2 SMNVEV (reference sequence). The CDR3 is 14 amino acids. The CDR3 DNA sequence: TGTGCCAGCAGTTTTGTGGGGAGCTACAATGAGCAGTTCTTC. Translating it yields CASSFVGSYNEQFF.

The V and J genes are TRBV20-1 and TRBJ1-5, with D maybe TRBD1 (6 bases). Germline CDR1 is DFQATT and CDR2 is SNEGSKA (reference sequence). This CDR3 spans 14 amino acids. The V end lost 3 bases, the J end lost 2 bases, and 11 bases lay between the germline ends. The CDR3 reads CSASLGGGNQPQHF. The CDR3 nucleotides are TGCAGTGCTAGTTTAGGGGGTGGCAATCAGCCCCAGCATTTT.

The rearrangement joins TRBV4-1 to TRBJ1-5; D perhaps matches TRBD1 (6 bases). V was clipped by 0 bases and J by 5 bases, with 11 bases between them. The germline V gene encodes CDR1 MGHRA and CDR2 YSYEKL. The CDR3 sequence is 15 residues long. The CDR3 DNA sequence: TGCGCCAGCAGCCAAGACTCGGGGGGCGATCAGCCCCAGCATTTT. Residues: CASSQDSGGDQPQHF.

This clone was picked up a small number of times. V is TRBV14 and J is TRBJ1-2; a weak D match, TRBD1 (6 bases). Germline CDR1 SGHDN, CDR2 FVKESK. The V and J ends lost 3 bases and 7 bases respectively, with 18 bases between them. The length of the CDR3 is 15 residues. Here the CDR3 reads CASSQFGGASGGYTF. The CDR3 nucleotides read TGTGCCAGCAGCCAGTTTGGGGGGGCTTCGGGTGGCTACACCTTC.

This chain uses TRBV6-5 with TRBJ1-1; no firm D call. Germline V lookup: CDR1 MNHEY, CDR2 SVGAGI. The germline V and J ends were trimmed by 2 bases and 3 bases, with 16 bases remaining between them. CDR3 length equals 16 residues. The CDR3 sequence: CASSYSPARRYTEAFF. Written as DNA, the CDR3 is TGTGCCAGCAGTTACAGTCCTGCTAGGAGGTACACTGAAGCTTTCTTT.

This rearrangement joins TRBV2 to TRBJ2-1; 10 bases fit TRBD1. This CDR3 has 13 amino acids. Germline V gene sequence: CDR1 SNHLY, CDR2 FYNNEI. The junction had 9 bases not matched to a gene; V was cut back by 10 bases and J by 9 bases. CDR3 coding DNA: TGTGCCACCAGGGACAGGGGCGTCGGTGAGCAGTTCTTC. As protein: CATRDRGVGEQFF.

This chain connects TRBV11-3 to TRBJ2-2; no firm D call. Deletions cut 7 bases from V and 0 bases from J, with 9 bases between. CDR3 length equals 14 residues. CDR1 is SGHNT, CDR2 YENEEA, per germline. DNA of the CDR3: TGTGCCAGCACCAGGTACGCGAACACCGGGGAGCTGTTTTTT. This gives the protein CASTRYANTGELFF.

This clone appeared a few times. V is TRBV19 and J is TRBJ1-5; tentative D call: TRBD1 (6 bases). CDR3 size: 15 residues. V was trimmed by 2 bases and J by 2 bases, leaving 10 bases between them. CDR1 and CDR2 (germline): LNHDA, SQIVND (reference sequence). DNA for the CDR3: TGTGCCAGTAGTATAATACAGGGTGGCAATCAGCCCCAGCATTTT. Protein product: CASSIIQGGNQPQHF.

The chain joins TRBV19 to TRBJ1-1; D perhaps matches TRBD1 (5 bases). In germline, CDR1 is LNHDA, CDR2 SQIVND (reference sequence). Trimming removed 5 bases from V and 0 bases from J, with 22 bases in between. The CDR3 spans 18 residues. The CDR3 loop reads CASSSLRQRIVMNTEAFF. CDR3 in DNA: TGTGCCAGTAGTTCACTAAGACAGCGAATCGTCATGAACACTGAAGCTTTCTTT. Looking up the rest from reference TRBV19 and TRBJ1-1 gives the full variable domain: DGGITQSPKYLFRKEGQNVTLSCEQNLNHDAMYWYRQDPGQGLRLIYYSQIVNDFQKGDIAEGYSVSREKKESFPLTVTSAQKNPTAFYLCASSSLRQRIVMNTEAFFGQGTRLTVV.

The chain is built from TRBV29-1 and TRBJ1-2; a weak D match, TRBD1 (5 bases). Germline assignment: CDR1 SQVTM and CDR2 ANQGSEA. The CDR3 is 14 amino acids. V was cut by 6 bases and J by 5 bases, with 19 bases left in between. CDR3 loop: CSVTQGGRKYGYTF. The CDR3 bases are TGCAGCGTCACTCAGGGCGGCAGGAAGTATGGCTACACCTTC.